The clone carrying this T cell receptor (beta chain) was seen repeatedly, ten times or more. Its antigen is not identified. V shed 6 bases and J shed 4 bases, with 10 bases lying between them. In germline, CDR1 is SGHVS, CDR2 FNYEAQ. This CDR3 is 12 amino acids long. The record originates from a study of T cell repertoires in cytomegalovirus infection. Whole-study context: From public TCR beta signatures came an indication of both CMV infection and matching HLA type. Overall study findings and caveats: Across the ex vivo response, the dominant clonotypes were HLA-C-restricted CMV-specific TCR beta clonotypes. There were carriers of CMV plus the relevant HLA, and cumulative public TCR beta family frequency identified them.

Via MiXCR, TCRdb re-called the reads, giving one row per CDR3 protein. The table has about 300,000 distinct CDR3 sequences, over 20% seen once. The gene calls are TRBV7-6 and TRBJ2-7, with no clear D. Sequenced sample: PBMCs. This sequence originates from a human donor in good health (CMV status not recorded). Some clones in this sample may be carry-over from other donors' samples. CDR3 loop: CASSSDGYEQYF. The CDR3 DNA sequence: TGTGCCAGCAGTTCGGACGGTTACGAGCAGTACTTC.